This T cell receptor (beta chain) was identified in a study of beta chain features in type 1 diabetes. A sort by CD45RO/CCR7/CD25/CD127/CD95/CD27 yielded CD4+ naive, central memory, regulatory and stem cell-like memory cells. Expressed TCRB transcripts were sequenced because the entire RNA isolate underwent reverse transcription. Produced via immunoSEQ multiplex PCR; TCRdb's table is partial and in-frame only. Of 900,000 or so clones detected, about a sixth appear once; the ten largest clones hold around 0.02%. Comment on this clone: The antigen is not known.

Study-level results: Shorter templates might be favored by PCR, and equally so in patients and in controls. VDJ junctions from type 1 diabetes patients carried fewer insertions and larger deletions.

The CDR3 loop spans 16 amino acids. With 6 bases clipped from V and 6 bases from J, the junction kept 14 bases outside the gene matches. Germline lookup yields CDR1 MDHEN and CDR2 SYDVKM. V and J are TRBV28 and TRBJ2-3; 8 bases are a match to TRBD1. The sequenced material came from naive CD4+ T cells from blood. The receptor comes from a woman aged 18-29 years in good health. The DNA of the CDR3 is TGTGCCAGCAGGTTTTCAAGGCAGGGGGCGGGTGATACGCAGTATTTT. Encoded protein: CASRFSRQGAGDTQYF.